The 15 T cell receptor beta chains below come from one sample, sequenced in a study of T cell responses to AZD1222 COVID-19 vaccine (dated by TCRdb to about 2021). In the paper's terms, the time point label means: baseline before first vaccination. Library construction relied on the immunoSEQ multiplex PCR assay. This immuneACCESS table, as held by TCRdb, lists in-frame sequences with V and J called but not all clones. Of the missing ones, under half trace to an unresolved V gene in checked studies; the others have no known cause. The sample has 100,000 to 150,000 clones on record, 70% to 90% of them singletons. The top ten hold approximately 1.5% of the sample. The sequencing used peripheral blood, collected on day 0 of AZD1222 vaccination. All receptors derive from an adult in good health.

The chain links TRBV5-4 to TRBJ1-1; TRBD1 might be the D (5 bases). Germline loops: CDR1 SGHNT, CDR2 YYREEE (reference sequence). Trimming stripped 2 bases from V and 6 bases from J, with 17 bases between. CDR3 length equals 15 residues. CDR3 sequence (DNA): TGTGCCAGCAGCTTTCAGGGAACCCCCCTCTCTGAAGCTTTCTTT. This gives the protein CASSFQGTPLSEAFF.

The sample holds one count of this clone. The chain carries TRBV7-9 and TRBJ2-3, with 10 bases matching TRBD2. In germline, CDR1 is SEHNR, CDR2 FQNEAQ (reference sequence). The CDR3 totals 16 residues. The junction had 11 bases not matched to a gene; V was cut back by 5 bases and J by 6 bases. CDR3 coding DNA: TGTGCCAGCAGCAGGACTAGCGGCCATCCGGGGGATACGCAGTATTTT. This translates into CASSRTSGHPGDTQYF.

This sequence joins TRBV10-1 and TRBJ2-1; a weak D match, TRBD1 (6 bases). V was clipped by 5 bases and J by 6 bases, with 11 bases between them. CDR1 and CDR2 from the germline V gene are WNHNN and SYGVQD (reference sequence). CDR3 length: 13 residues. CDR3 loop: CASSPGQINEQFF. CDR3 sequence (DNA): TGCGCCAGCAGTCCGGGACAAATCAATGAGCAGTTCTTC.

This chain links TRBV6-5 with TRBJ1-2, with a tentative D call TRBD1 (5 bases). Germline assignment: CDR1 MNHEY and CDR2 SVGAGI. Deletions cut 8 bases from V and 3 bases from J, with 13 bases between. The CDR3 has 13 amino acids. As DNA, the CDR3 is TGTGCCAGCCAACGGGGGGAGGACTATGGCTACACCTTC. Translation: CASQRGEDYGYTF.

The chain recombines TRBV7-8 with TRBJ2-5, with TRBD2 matching 7 bases. CDR1 and CDR2 (germline): SGHVS, FQNEAQ. The V segment lost 1 base and the J segment 2 bases; nucleotides outside the gene matches: 13. The CDR3 has 18 amino acids. CDR3 in amino acids: CASSLVSSGPGWQETQYF. CDR3 in DNA: TGTGCCAGCAGCTTAGTCTCTAGCGGACCTGGTTGGCAAGAGACCCAGTACTTC. Filled out from reference TRBV7-8 and TRBJ2-5, the complete variable domain reads GAGVSQSPRYKVAKRGQDVALRCDPISGHVSLFWYQQALGQGPEFLTYFQNEAQLDKSGLPSDRFFAERPEGSVSTLKIQRTQQEDSAVYLCASSLVSSGPGWQETQYFGPGTRLLVL.

The rearrangement uses TRBV11-2 and TRBJ2-3, with 9 positions matching TRBD1. Germline assignment: CDR1 SGHAT and CDR2 FQNNGV. The CDR3 is 14 amino acids. V dropped 5 bases and J dropped 3; count of bases not matched to a gene: 3. CDR3 region: CASSPGQGTDTQYF. The CDR3 DNA is TGTGCCAGCAGCCCGGGACAGGGAACAGATACGCAGTATTTT.

The V call is TRBV6-2 or TRBV6-3, the J call TRBJ2-7; 9 bases fit TRBD1. In germline, CDR1 is MNHEY, CDR2 SVGEGT. The CDR3 runs to 14 residues. V lost 6 bases to trimming and J lost 3 bases; unmatched junction nucleotides: 6. The CDR3: CASSRGTGIYEQYF. CDR3 coding DNA: TGTGCCAGCAGCCGCGGGACAGGGATCTACGAGCAGTACTTC.

The V call is TRBV5-1, the J call TRBJ1-1, with D tentatively TRBD1 (5 bases). This CDR3 comprises 14 residues. Germline CDR1 SGHRS, CDR2 YFSETQ. V lost 5 bases to trimming and J lost 4 bases, with 15 bases between them. CDR3 protein: CASSPGQGGTEAFF. CDR3 coding DNA: TGCGCCAGCAGTCCGGGGCAGGGAGGCACTGAAGCTTTCTTT. Combining the CDR3 with reference TRBV5-1 and TRBJ1-1 gives the whole variable domain KAGVTQTPRYLIKTRGQQVTLSCSPISGHRSVSWYQQTPGQGLQFLFEYFSETQRNKGNFPGRFSGRQFSNSRSEMNVSTLELGDSALYLCASSPGQGGTEAFFGQGTRLTVV.

Only a few counts were recorded for this clone. The chain has TRBV4-1 and TRBJ1-2, with TRBD1 matching 9 bases. Germline values: CDR1 MGHRA, CDR2 YSYEKL. CDR3 length equals 15 residues. Unmatched junction bases numbered 4, after V lost 1 base and J lost 4 bases. DNA for the CDR3: TGCGCCAGCAGCCAAGTAACAGGGGGCGGCTATGGCTACACCTTC. Translating it yields CASSQVTGGGYGYTF.

V gene TRBV9 combines with J gene TRBJ1-4, with a tentative D call TRBD1 (6 bases). Germline V gene lookup returns CDR1 SGDLS and CDR2 YYNGEE. CDR3 size: 14 residues. Trimming pared 0 bases from V and 10 bases from J, leaving 13 bases between. The CDR3 protein is CASSVDFGGPKLFF. The CDR3 bases are TGTGCCAGCAGCGTAGACTTTGGGGGGCCAAAACTGTTTTTT.

V usage is TRBV6-5 and J usage is TRBJ1-5; D unresolved. Germline V gene lookup returns CDR1 MNHEY and CDR2 SVGAGI. The CDR3 totals 13 residues. V was cut by 8 bases and J by 0 bases, with 8 bases left in between. CDR3 sequence reads: CASLAYSNQPQHF. The CDR3 DNA reads TGTGCCAGCTTGGCTTATAGCAATCAGCCCCAGCATTTT.

This chain uses TRBV27 with TRBJ1-5, with TRBD1 as a possible D gene (6 bases). The CDR3 extends over 14 amino acids. The V end lost 3 bases, the J end lost 5 bases, and 11 bases lay between the germline ends. CDR1 is MNHEY, CDR2 SMNVEV, per germline (reference sequence). This CDR3 is CASSFQGRYQPQHF. CDR3 DNA: TGTGCCAGCAGTTTCCAGGGGCGCTATCAGCCCCAGCATTTT.

The chain uses TRBV6-1 and TRBJ1-2; 9 positions agree with TRBD1. With V trimmed by 2 bases and J by 6 bases, 7 bases remained unmatched. The CDR3 contains 15 residues. Germline lookup yields CDR1 MNHNS and CDR2 SASEGT. CDR3 loop: CASSESTGGLDGYTF. Written as DNA, the CDR3 is TGTGCCAGCAGTGAATCGACAGGGGGTTTGGATGGCTACACCTTC.

The genes are TRBV24-1 and TRBJ1-1; 7 bases agree with TRBD1. Trimming removed 6 bases from V and 2 bases from J; junction bases left unmatched: 5. The germline gives CDR1 KGHDR, CDR2 SFDVKD. The CDR3 spans 14 residues. The CDR3 spells CATSWTGFNTEAFF. CDR3 nucleotides: TGTGCCACCAGTTGGACAGGTTTTAACACTGAAGCTTTCTTT.

This clone was seen a single time. This chain uses TRBV3-1 (or the pseudogene TRBV3-2) with TRBJ2-7; 11 bases map to TRBD2. Germline V gene sequence: CDR1 LGHDT, CDR2 YNNKEL (reference sequence). The CDR3 is 18 residues long. Losses at the gene ends were 0 bases for V and 2 bases for J; bases not matched to a gene: 9. CDR3 DNA sequence: TGTGCCAGCAGCCAAGATCCCGGACTAGCGGGCGTCCCCTACGAGCAGTACTTC. Protein product: CASSQDPGLAGVPYEQYF.